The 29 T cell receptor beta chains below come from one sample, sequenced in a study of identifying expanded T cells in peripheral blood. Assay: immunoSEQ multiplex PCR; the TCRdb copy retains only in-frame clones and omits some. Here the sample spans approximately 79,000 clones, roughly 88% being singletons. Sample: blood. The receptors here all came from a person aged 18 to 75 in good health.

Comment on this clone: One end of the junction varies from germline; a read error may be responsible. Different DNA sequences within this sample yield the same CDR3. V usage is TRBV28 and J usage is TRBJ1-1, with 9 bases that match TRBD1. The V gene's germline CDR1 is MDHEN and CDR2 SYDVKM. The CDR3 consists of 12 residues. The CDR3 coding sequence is TGTGCCAGCTTCACAGGGGGCACTGAAGCCTTCTTT. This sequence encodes CASFTGGTEAFF.

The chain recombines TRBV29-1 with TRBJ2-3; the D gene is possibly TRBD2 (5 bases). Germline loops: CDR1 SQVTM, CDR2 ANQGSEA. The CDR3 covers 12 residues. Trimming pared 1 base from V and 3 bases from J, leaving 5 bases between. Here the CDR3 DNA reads TGCAGCGTTGAAGGAGGGACAGATACGCAGTATTTT. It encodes CSVEGGTDTQYF.

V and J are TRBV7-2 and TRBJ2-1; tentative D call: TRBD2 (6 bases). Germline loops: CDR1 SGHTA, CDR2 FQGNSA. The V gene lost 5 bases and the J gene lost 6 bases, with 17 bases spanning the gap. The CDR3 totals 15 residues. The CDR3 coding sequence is TGTGCCAGCAGCCTCCGGGACTCCAGCCCCAATGAGCAGTTCTTC. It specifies CASSLRDSSPNEQFF.

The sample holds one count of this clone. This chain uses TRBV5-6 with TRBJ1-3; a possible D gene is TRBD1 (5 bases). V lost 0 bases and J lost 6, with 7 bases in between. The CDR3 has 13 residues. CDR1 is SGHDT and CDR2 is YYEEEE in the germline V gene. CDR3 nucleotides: TGTGCCAGCAGCTTGGGACAGCTAAACACCATATATTTT. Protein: CASSLGQLNTIYF.

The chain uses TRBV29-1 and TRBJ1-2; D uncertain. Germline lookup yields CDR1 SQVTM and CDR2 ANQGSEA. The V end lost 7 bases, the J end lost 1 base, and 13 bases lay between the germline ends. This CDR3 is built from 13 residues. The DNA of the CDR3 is TGCAGCGCCTCCGGGATTAGTAACTATGGCTACACCTTC. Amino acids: CSASGISNYGYTF.

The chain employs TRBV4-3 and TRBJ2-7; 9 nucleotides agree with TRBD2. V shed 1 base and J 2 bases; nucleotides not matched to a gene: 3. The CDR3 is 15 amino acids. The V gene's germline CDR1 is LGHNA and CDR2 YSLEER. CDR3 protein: CASSQGSGGTYEQYF. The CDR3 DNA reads TGCGCCAGCAGCCAAGGCAGCGGGGGGACCTACGAGCAGTACTTC.

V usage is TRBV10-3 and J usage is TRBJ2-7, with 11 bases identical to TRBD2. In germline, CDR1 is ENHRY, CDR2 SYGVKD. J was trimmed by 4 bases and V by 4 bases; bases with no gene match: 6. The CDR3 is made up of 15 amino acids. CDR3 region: CAISVAGGGIYEQYF. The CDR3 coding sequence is TGTGCCATCAGTGTAGCGGGAGGGGGAATTTACGAGCAGTACTTC.

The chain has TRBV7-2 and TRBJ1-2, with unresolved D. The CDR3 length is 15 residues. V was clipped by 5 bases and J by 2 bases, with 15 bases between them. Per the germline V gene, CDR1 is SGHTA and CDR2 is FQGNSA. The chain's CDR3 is CASSLRPGANYGYTF. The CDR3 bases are TGTGCCAGCAGCCTAAGACCGGGAGCGAACTATGGCTACACCTTC.

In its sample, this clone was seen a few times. The CDR3 region is CASSPDRGGEKLFF. The DNA for the CDR3 is TGTGCCAGCAGCCCAGACAGGGGAGGGGAAAAACTGTTTTTT. The rearrangement joins TRBV5-4 to TRBJ1-4; 8 bases fit TRBD1. Losses at the gene ends were 4 bases for V and 8 bases for J; bases not matched to a gene: 7. The germline V gene has CDR1 SGHNT and CDR2 YYREEE (reference sequence). The length of the CDR3 is 14 residues.

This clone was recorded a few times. DNA of the CDR3: TGTGCCAGCAGTCGAACCGGGGAGCTGTTTTTT. Its translation is CASSRTGELFF. The V and J genes are TRBV7-2 and TRBJ2-2; D uncertain. V lost 6 bases, J lost 5 bases, and 4 bases lay in between. The germline V gene encodes CDR1 SGHTA and CDR2 FQGNSA. The CDR3 totals 11 residues.

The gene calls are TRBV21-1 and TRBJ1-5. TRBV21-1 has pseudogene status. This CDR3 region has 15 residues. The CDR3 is CASSPRRGWNQPQHF. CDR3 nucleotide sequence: TGTGCCAGCAGCCCCCGACGCGGATGGAATCAGCCCCAGCATTTT.

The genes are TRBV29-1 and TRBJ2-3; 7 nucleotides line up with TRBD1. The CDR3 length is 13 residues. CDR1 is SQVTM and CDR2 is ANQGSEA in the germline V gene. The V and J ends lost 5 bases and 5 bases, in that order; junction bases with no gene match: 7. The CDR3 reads CSVPQGTLDTQYF. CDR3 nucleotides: TGCAGCGTTCCACAGGGGACCCTAGATACGCAGTATTTT.

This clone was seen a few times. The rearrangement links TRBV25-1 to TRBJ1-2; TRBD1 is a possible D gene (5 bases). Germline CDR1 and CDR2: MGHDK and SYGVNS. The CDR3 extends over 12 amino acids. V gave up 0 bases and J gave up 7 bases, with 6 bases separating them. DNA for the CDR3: TGTGCCAGCAGTGAATATAGGGGTGGCTACACCTTC. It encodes CASSEYRGGYTF.

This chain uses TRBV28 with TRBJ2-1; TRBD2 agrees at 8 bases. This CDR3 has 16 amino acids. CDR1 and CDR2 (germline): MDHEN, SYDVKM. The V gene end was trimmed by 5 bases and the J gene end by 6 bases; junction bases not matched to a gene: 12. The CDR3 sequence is CASSPPGLGLLNEQFF. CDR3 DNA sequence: TGTGCCAGCAGTCCCCCGGGACTAGGCCTCCTCAATGAGCAGTTCTTC.

CDR3 region: CAIGPGFMEQYF. The CDR3 DNA reads as TGTGCCATCGGCCCGGGCTTTATGGAGCAGTACTTC. The V and J genes are TRBV10-3 and TRBJ2-7; D gene ambiguous. From germline, CDR1 is ENHRY and CDR2 SYGVKD. The CDR3 covers 12 residues. V shed 8 bases and J shed 7 bases, with 15 bases lying between them.

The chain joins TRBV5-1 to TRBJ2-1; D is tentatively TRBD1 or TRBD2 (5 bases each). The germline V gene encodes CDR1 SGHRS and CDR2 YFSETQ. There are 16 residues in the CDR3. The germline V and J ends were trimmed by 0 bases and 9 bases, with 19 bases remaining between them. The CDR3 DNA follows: TGCGCCAGCAGCTTGGGAGGGGCGAATGGGTTCGGTGAGCAGTTCTTC. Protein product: CASSLGGANGFGEQFF.

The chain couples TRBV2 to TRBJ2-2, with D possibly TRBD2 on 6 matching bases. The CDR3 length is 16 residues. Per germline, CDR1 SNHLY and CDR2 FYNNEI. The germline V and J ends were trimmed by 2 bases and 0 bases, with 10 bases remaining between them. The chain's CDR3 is CASSERGGTNTGELFF. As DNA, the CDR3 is TGTGCCAGCAGTGAACGGGGCGGGACGAACACCGGGGAGCTGTTTTTT.

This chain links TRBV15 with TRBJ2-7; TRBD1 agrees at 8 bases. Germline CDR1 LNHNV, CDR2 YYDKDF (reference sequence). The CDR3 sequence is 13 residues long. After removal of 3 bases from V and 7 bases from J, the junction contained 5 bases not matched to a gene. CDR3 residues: CATSRDRVGEQYF. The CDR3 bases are TGTGCCACCAGCAGGGACAGGGTTGGTGAGCAGTACTTC.

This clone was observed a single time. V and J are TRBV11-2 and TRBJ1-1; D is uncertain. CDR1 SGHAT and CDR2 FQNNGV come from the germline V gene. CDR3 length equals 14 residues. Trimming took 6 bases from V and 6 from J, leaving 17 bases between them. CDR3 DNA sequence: TGTGCCAGCAGAGCGGCCCCAGGCTTAGCTGAAGCTTTCTTT. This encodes CASRAAPGLAEAFF.

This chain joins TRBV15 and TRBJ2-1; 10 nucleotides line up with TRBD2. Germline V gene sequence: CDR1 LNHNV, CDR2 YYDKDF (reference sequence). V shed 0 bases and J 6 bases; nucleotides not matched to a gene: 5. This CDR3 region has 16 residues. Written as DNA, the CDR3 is TGTGCCACCAGCAGAGATCGAGGACTAGCGGCCAATGAGCAGTTCTTC. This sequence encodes CATSRDRGLAANEQFF. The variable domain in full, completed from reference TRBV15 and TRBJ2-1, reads DAMVIQNPRYQVTQFGKPVTLSCSQTLNHNVMYWYQQKSSQAPKLLFHYYDKDFNNEADTPDNFQSRRPNTSFCFLDIRSPGLGDTAMYLCATSRDRGLAANEQFFGPGTRLTVL.

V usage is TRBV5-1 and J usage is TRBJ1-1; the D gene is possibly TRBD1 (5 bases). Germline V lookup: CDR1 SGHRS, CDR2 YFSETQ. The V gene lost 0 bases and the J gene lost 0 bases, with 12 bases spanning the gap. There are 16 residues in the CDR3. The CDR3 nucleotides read TGCGCCAGCAGCTTGGAAGGGTGGGGGATGAACACTGAAGCTTTCTTT. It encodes CASSLEGWGMNTEAFF.

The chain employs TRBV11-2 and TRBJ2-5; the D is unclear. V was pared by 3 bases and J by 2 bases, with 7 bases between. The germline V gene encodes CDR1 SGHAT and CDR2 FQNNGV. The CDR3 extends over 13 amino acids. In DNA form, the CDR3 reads TGTGCCAGCAGCTTTGGGCTACAAGAGACCCAGTACTTC. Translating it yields CASSFGLQETQYF. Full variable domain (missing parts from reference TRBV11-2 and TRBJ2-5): EAGVAQSPRYKIIEKRQSVAFWCNPISGHATLYWYQQILGQGPKLLIQFQNNGVVDDSQLPKDRFSAERLKGVDSTLKIQPAKLEDSAVYLCASSFGLQETQYFGPGTRLLVL.

CDR3: CASRQTVASGCTTNTGELFF. In nucleotides, the CDR3 is TGTGCAAGTCGCCAGACGGTGGCTAGCGGATGTACTACGAACACCGGGGAGCTGTTTTTT. The chain employs TRBV12-2 and TRBJ2-2; the DNA was not used to check the table's D call, TRBD2. TRBV12-2 is an annotated pseudogene. There are 20 residues in the CDR3.

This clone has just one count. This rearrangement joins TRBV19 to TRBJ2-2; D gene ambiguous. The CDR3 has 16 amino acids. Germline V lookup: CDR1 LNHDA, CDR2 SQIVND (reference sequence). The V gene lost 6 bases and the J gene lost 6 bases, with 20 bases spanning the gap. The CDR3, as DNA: TGTGCCAGTAGCTTTAAATTCAAGGTAACGCCCGGGGAGCTGTTTTTT. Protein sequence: CASSFKFKVTPGELFF.

The CDR3 loop is CASSSNQGYEQYF. The CDR3 coding sequence is TGCGCCAGCAGCTCAAATCAGGGATACGAGCAGTACTTC. The rearrangement uses TRBV5-1 and TRBJ2-7; tentative D call: TRBD1 (5 bases). Trimming left V 3 bases short and J 4 bases short, with 11 bases between. The CDR3 spans 13 residues. Per the germline V gene, CDR1 is SGHRS and CDR2 is YFSETQ.

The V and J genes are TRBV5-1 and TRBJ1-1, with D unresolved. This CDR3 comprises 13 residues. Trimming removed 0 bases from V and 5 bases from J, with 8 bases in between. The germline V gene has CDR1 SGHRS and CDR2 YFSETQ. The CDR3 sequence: CASSLDSQTEAFF. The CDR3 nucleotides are TGCGCCAGCAGCTTGGACAGCCAAACTGAAGCTTTCTTT. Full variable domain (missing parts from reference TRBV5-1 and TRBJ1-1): KAGVTQTPRYLIKTRGQQVTLSCSPISGHRSVSWYQQTPGQGLQFLFEYFSETQRNKGNFPGRFSGRQFSNSRSEMNVSTLELGDSALYLCASSLDSQTEAFFGQGTRLTVV.

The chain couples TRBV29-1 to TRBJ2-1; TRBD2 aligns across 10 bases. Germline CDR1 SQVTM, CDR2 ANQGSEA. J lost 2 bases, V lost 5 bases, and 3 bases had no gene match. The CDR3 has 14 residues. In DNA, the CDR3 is TGCAGCGTTATAGCGGGAGGAACCTACAATGAGCAGTTCTTC. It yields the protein CSVIAGGTYNEQFF.

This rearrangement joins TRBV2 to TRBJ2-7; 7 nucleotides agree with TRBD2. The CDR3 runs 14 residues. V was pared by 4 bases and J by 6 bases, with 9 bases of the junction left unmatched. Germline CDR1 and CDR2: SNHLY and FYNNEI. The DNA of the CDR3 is TGTGCCAGCAGTGTGATCCCCTCGGGGGGCGAGCAGTACTTC. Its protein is CASSVIPSGGEQYF.

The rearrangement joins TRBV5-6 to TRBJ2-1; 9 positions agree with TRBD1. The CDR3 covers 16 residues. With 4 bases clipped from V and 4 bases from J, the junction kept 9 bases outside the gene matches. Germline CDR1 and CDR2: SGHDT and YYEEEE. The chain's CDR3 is CASSQKGQGYYNEQFF. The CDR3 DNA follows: TGTGCCAGCAGCCAGAAAGGACAGGGGTATTACAATGAGCAGTTCTTC. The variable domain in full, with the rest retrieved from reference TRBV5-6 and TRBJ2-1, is DAGVTQSPTHLIKTRGQQVTLRCSPKSGHDTVSWYQQALGQGPQFIFQYYEEEERQRGNFPDRFSGHQFPNYSSELNVNALLLGDSALYLCASSQKGQGYYNEQFFGPGTRLTVL.